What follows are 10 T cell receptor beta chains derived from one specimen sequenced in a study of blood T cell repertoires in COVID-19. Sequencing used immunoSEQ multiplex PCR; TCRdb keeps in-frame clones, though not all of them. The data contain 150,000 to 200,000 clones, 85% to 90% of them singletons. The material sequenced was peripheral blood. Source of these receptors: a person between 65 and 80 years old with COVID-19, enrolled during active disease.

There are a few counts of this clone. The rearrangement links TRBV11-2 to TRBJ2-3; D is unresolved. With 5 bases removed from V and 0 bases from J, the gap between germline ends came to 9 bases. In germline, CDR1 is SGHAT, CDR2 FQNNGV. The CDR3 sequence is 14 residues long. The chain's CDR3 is CASSHPISTDTQYF. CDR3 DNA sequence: TGTGCCAGCAGCCATCCCATTAGCACAGATACGCAGTATTTT. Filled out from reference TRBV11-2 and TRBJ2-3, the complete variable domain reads EAGVAQSPRYKIIEKRQSVAFWCNPISGHATLYWYQQILGQGPKLLIQFQNNGVVDDSQLPKDRFSAERLKGVDSTLKIQPAKLEDSAVYLCASSHPISTDTQYFGPGTRLTVL.

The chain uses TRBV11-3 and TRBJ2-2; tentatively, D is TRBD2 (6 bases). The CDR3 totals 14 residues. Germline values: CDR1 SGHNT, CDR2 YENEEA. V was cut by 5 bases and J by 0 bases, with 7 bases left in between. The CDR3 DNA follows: TGTGCCAGCAGCCGGGACTCGAACACCGGGGAGCTGTTTTTT. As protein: CASSRDSNTGELFF.

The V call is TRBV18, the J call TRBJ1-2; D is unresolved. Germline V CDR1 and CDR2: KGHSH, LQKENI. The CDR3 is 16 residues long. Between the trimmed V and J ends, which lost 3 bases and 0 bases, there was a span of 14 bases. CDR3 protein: CASSPAVQSANYGYTF. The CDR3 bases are TGTGCCAGCTCACCGGCCGTACAGTCGGCTAACTATGGCTACACCTTC.

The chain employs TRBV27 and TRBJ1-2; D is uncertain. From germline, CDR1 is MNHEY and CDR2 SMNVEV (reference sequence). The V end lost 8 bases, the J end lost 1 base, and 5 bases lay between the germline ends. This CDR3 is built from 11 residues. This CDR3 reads CASRDNYGYTF. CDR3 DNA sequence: TGTGCCAGCCGGGATAACTATGGCTACACCTTC.

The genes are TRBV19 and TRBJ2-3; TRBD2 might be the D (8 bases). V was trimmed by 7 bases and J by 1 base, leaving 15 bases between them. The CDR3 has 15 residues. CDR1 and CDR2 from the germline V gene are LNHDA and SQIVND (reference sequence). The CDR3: CASTQRGTGTDTQYF. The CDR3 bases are TGTGCCAGTACCCAGCGGGGGACAGGCACAGATACGCAGTATTTT.

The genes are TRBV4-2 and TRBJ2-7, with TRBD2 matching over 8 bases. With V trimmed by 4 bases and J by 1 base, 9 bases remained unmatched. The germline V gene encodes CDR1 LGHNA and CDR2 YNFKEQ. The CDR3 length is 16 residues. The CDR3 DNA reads TGTGCCAGCAGCCCAAGGGCTAGCGGGCCATCCTACGAGCAGTACTTC. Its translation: CASSPRASGPSYEQYF.

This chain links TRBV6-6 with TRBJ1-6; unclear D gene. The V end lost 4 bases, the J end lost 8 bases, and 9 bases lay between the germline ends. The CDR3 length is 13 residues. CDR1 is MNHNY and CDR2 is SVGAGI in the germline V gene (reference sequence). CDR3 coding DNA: TGTGCCAGCAGTTCTTCACTTGATTCACCCCTCCACTTT. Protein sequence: CASSSSLDSPLHF.

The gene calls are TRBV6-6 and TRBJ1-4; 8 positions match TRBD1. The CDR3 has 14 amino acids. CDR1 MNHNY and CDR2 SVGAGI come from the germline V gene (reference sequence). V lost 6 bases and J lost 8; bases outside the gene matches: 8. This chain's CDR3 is CASRRDRFREKLFF. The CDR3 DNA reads TGTGCCAGCAGAAGGGACAGGTTTCGCGAAAAACTGTTTTTT.

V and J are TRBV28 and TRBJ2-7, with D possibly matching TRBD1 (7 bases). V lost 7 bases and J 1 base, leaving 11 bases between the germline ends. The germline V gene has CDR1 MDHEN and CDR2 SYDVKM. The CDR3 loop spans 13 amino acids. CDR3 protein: CASNRGGSYEQYF. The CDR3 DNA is TGTGCCAGCAACAGGGGAGGATCCTACGAGCAGTACTTC.

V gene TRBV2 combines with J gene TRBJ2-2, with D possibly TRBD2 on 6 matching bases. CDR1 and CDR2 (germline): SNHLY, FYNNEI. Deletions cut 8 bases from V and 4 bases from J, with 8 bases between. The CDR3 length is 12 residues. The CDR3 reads CASGRPTGELFF. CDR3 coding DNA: TGTGCCAGCGGGAGGCCCACCGGGGAGCTGTTTTTT. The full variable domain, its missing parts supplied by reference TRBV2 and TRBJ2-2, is EPEVTQTPSHQVTQMGQEVILRCVPISNHLYFYWYRQILGQKVEFLVSFYNNEISEKSEIFDDQFSVERPDGSNFTLKIRSTKLEDSAMYFCASGRPTGELFFGEGSRLTVL.